The clone carrying this T cell receptor (beta chain) was observed at least ten times. This sample is part of a study of metastatic and nonmetastatic thyroid tumors. No treatment had been given to any patient before thyroid surgery. TCRdb re-processed the PCR reads through MiXCR. The sample has about 92,000 clones, 15% seen once. V was pared by 1 base and J by 1 base, with 11 bases between. The CDR3 is 14 amino acids. CDR1 is DFQATT, CDR2 SNEGSKA, per germline (reference sequence). The specimen sequenced was blood. This clonotype was obtained from a female donor with papillary thyroid cancer or a benign thyroid nodule (not recorded which). Some clones in this sample may be carry-over from other donors' samples. The gene calls are TRBV20-1 and TRBJ2-7, with D possibly being TRBD2 (5 bases). DNA for the CDR3: TGCAGTGCTAGAGTCGTCGAGCGGTCCTACGAGCAGTACTTC. Its protein product is CSARVVERSYEQYF.